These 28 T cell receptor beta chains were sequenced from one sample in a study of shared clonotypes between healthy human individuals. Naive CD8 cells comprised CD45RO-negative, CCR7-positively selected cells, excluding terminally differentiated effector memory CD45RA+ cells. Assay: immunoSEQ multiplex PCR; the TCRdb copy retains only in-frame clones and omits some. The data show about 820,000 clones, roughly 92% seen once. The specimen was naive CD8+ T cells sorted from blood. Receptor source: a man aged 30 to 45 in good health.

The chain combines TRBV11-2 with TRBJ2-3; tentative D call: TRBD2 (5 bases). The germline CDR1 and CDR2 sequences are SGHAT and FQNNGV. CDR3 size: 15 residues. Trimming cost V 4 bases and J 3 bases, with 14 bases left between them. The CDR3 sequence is CASSSVSGMTDTQYF. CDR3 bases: TGTGCCAGCAGCTCGGTGTCCGGGATGACAGATACGCAGTATTTT. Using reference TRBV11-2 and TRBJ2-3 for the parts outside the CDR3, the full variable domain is EAGVAQSPRYKIIEKRQSVAFWCNPISGHATLYWYQQILGQGPKLLIQFQNNGVVDDSQLPKDRFSAERLKGVDSTLKIQPAKLEDSAVYLCASSSVSGMTDTQYFGPGTRLTVL.

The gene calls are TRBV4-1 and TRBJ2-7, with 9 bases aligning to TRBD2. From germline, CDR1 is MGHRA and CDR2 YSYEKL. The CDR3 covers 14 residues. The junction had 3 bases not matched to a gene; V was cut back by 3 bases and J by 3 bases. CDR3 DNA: TGCGCCAGCAGCCAGAATAGCGGGAGCTACGAGCAGTACTTC. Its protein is CASSQNSGSYEQYF.

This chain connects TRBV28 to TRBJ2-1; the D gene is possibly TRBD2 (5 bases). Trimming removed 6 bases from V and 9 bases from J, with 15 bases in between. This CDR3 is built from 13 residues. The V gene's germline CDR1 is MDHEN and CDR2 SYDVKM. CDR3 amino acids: CASSPDYPSEQFF. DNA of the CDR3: TGTGCCAGCAGCCCTGACTACCCCAGTGAGCAGTTCTTC. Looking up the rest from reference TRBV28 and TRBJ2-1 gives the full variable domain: DVKVTQSSRYLVKRTGEKVFLECVQDMDHENMFWYRQDPGLGLRLIYFSYDVKMKEKGDIPEGYSVSREKKERFSLILESASTNQTSMYLCASSPDYPSEQFFGPGTRLTVL.

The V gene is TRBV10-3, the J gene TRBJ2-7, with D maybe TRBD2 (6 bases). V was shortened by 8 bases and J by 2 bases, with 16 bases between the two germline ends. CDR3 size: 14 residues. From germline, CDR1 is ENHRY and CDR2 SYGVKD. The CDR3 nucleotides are TGTGCCATCGCGTTGACGGGAGCTGCCTACGAGCAGTACTTC. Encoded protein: CAIALTGAAYEQYF.

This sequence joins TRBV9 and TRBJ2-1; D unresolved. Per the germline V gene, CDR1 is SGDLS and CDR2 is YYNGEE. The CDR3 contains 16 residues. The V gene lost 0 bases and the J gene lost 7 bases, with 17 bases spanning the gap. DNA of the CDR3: TGTGCCAGCAGCGTAGGAAGCCGTTCCACCCATAATGAGCAGTTCTTC. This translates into CASSVGSRSTHNEQFF.

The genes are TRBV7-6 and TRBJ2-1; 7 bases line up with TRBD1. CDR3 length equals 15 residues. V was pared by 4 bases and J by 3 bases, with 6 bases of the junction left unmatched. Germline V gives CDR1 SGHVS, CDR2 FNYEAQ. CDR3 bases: TGTGCCAGCAGCTCACCGGGACAGATCTACAATGAGCAGTTCTTC. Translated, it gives CASSSPGQIYNEQFF. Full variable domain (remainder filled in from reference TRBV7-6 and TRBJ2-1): GAGVSQSPRYKVTKRGQDVALRCDPISGHVSLYWYRQALGQGPEFLTYFNYEAQQDKSGLPNDRFSAERPEGSISTLTIQRTEQRDSAMYRCASSSPGQIYNEQFFGPGTRLTVL.

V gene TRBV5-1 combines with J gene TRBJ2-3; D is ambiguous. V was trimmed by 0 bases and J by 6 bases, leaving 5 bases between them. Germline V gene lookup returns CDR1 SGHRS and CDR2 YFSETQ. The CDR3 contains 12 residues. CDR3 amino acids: CASSLEVDTQYF. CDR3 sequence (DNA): TGCGCCAGCAGCTTGGAAGTGGATACGCAGTATTTT. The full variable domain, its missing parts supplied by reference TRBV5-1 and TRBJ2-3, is KAGVTQTPRYLIKTRGQQVTLSCSPISGHRSVSWYQQTPGQGLQFLFEYFSETQRNKGNFPGRFSGRQFSNSRSEMNVSTLELGDSALYLCASSLEVDTQYFGPGTRLTVL.

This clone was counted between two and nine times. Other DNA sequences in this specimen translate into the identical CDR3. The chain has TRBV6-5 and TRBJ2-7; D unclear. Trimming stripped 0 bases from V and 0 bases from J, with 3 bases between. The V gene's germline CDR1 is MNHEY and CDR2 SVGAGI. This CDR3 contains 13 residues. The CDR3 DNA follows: TGTGCCAGCAGTTACTCCCGCTCCTACGAGCAGTACTTC. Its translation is CASSYSRSYEQYF.

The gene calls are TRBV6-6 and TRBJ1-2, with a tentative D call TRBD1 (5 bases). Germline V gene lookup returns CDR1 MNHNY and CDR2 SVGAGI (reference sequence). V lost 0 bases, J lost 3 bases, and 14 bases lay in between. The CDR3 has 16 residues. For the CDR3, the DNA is TGTGCCAGCAGTTACTCGAATGACAGAAATTACTATGGCTACACCTTC. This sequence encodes CASSYSNDRNYYGYTF.

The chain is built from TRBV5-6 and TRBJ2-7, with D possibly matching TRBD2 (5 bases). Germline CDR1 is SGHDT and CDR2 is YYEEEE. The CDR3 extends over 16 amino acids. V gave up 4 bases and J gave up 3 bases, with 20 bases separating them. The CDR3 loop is CASSPPGGLENYEQYF. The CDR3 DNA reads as TGTGCCAGCAGCCCCCCCGGAGGCCTTGAGAACTACGAGCAGTACTTC.

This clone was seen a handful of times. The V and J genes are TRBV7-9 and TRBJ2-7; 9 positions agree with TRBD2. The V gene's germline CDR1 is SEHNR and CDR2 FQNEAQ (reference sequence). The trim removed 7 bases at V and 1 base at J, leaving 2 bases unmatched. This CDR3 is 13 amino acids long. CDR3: CASKAGGSYEQYF. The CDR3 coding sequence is TGTGCCAGCAAAGCGGGGGGTTCCTACGAGCAGTACTTC.

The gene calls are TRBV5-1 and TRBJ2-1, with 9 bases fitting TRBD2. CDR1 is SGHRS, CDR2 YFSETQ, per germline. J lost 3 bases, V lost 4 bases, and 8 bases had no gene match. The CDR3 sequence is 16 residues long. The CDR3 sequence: CASSGRSSGGYNEQFF. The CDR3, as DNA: TGCGCCAGCAGCGGAAGAAGTAGCGGGGGCTACAATGAGCAGTTCTTC.

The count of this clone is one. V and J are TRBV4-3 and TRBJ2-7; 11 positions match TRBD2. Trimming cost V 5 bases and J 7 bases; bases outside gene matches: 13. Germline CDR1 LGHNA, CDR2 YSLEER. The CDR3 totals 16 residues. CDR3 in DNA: TGCGCCAGCAGCATAAGGACTAGCGGGCTCGTGGGGGAGCAGTACTTC. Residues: CASSIRTSGLVGEQYF.

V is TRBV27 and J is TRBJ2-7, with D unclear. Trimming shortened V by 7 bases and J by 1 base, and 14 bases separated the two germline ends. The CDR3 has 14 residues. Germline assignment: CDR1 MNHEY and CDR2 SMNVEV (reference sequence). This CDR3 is CASTVGGGSYEQYF. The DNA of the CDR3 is TGTGCCAGCACCGTCGGCGGCGGTTCCTACGAGCAGTACTTC.

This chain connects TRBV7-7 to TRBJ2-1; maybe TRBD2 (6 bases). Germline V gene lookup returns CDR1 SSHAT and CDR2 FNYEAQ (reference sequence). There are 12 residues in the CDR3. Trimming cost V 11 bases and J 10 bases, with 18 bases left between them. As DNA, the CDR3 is TGTGCCCGAATCCGACTAGTCCAGGAGCAGTTCTTC. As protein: CARIRLVQEQFF.

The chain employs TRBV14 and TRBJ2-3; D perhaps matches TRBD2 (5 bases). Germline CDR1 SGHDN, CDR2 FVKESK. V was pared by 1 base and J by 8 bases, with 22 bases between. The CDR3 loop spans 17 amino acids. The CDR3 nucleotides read TGTGCCAGCAGCCAAGTAGGCGGACTTCTGGCGGAAGGTACGCAGTATTTT. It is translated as CASSQVGGLLAEGTQYF.

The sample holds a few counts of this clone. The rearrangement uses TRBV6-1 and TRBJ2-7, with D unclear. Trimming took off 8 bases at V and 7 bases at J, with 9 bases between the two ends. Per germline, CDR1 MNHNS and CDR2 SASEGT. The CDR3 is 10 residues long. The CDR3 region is CASLGLEQYF. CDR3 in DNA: TGTGCCAGCTTAGGGCTAGAGCAGTACTTC.

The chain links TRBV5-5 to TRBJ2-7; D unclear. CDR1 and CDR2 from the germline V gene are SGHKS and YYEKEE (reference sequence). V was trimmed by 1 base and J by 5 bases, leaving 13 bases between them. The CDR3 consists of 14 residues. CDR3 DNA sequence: TGTGCCAGCAGCTTGTGGTCGGGTCTCGACGAGCAGTACTTC. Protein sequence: CASSLWSGLDEQYF.

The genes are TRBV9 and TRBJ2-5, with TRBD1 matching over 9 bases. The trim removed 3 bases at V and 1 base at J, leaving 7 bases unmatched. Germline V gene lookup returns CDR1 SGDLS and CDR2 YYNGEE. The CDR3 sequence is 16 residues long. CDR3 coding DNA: TGTGCCAGCAGCGACTCATGGGACAGGGCCCAAGAGACCCAGTACTTC. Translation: CASSDSWDRAQETQYF.

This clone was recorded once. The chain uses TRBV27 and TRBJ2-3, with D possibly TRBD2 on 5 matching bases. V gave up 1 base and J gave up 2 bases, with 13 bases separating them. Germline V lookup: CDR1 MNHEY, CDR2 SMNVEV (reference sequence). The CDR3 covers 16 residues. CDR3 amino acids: CASSLFRRLNTDTQYF. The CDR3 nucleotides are TGTGCCAGCAGTTTATTCCGGAGGCTCAACACAGATACGCAGTATTTT.

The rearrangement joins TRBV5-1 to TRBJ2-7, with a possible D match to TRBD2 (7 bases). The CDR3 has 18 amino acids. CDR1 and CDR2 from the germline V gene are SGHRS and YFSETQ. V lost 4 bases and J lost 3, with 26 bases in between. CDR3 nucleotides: TGCGCCAGCAGCCCCCAACAGGGAAGGCGGGAGCGTTTCTACGAGCAGTACTTC. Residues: CASSPQQGRRERFYEQYF.

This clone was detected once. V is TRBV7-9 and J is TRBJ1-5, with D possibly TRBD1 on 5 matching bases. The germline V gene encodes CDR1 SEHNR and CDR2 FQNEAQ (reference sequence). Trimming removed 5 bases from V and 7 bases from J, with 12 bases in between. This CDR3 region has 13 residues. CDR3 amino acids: CASSPPEGQPQHF. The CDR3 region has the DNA TGTGCCAGCAGCCCGCCGGAGGGGCAGCCCCAGCATTTT.

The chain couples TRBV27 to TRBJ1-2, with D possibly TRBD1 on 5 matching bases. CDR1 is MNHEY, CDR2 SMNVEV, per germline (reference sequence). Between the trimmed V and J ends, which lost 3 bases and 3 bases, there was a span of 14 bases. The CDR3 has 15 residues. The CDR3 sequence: CASSLYSGHHYGYTF. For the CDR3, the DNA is TGTGCCAGCAGTTTGTACTCCGGACACCACTATGGCTACACCTTC.

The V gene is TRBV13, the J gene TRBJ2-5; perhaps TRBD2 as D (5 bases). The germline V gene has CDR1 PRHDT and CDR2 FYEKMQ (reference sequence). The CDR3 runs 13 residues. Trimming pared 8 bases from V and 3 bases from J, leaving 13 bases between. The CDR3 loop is CASGPSGKETQYF. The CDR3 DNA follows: TGTGCCAGCGGGCCCTCGGGGAAAGAGACCCAGTACTTC.

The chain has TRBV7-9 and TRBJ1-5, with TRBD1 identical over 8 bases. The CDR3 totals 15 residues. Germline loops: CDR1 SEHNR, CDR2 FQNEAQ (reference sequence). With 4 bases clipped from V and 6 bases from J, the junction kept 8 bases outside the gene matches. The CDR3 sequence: CASSSGQGGGQPQHF. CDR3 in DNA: TGTGCCAGCAGCTCCGGACAGGGTGGGGGTCAGCCCCAGCATTTT.

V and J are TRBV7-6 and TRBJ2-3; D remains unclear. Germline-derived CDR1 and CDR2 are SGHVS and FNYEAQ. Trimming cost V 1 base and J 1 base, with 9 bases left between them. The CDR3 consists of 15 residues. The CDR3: CASSLVSGGTDTQYF. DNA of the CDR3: TGTGCCAGCAGCTTAGTGTCGGGTGGCACAGATACGCAGTATTTT.

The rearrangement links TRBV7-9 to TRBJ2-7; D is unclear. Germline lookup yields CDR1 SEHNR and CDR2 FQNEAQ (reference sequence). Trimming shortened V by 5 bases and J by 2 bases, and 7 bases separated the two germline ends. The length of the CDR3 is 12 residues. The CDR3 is CASSQNTYEQYF. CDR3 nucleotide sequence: TGTGCCAGCAGCCAAAACACCTACGAGCAGTACTTC.

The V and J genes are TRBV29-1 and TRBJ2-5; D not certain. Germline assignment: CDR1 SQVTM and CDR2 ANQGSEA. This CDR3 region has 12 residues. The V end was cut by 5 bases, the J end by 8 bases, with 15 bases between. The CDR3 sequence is CSVSDLSGTQYF. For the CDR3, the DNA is TGCAGCGTTTCTGATCTCTCAGGCACCCAGTACTTC.